This record concerns one TCR beta chain sequence. The target antigen is unknown. This entry is derived from a study of cytomegalovirus exposure and HLA in healthy donors. In the study overall: An earlier analysis identified 117 million unique TCR beta sequences in some 180 million T cells. In an early release, HLA-typed donors contributed about 79 million unique TCR sequences. Overall study results and limits: The authors listed some 160 TCR beta chains as cytomegalovirus-associated. Researchers reported in a later analysis that a missense DCLRE1C variant was tied to TCR beta V- and J-gene trimming.

V was cut by 0 bases and J by 4 bases, with 8 bases left in between. The CDR3 consists of 13 residues. Germline CDR1 and CDR2: GTSNPN and SVGIG (reference sequence). A multiplex PCR was run with 60 Vbeta primers and 13 Jbeta primers. Repertoires were generated with immunoSEQ multiplex PCR, while TCRdb's copy carries only in-frame clones and drops some. The sample yields 200,000 to 300,000 clones, roughly 87% seen once. The sample comprised PBMCs. The receptor comes from a woman in her thirties or forties in good health and CMV-seropositive. The chain uses TRBV30 and TRBJ2-3; no definite D call. The DNA of the CDR3 is TGTGCCTGGAGTGTACGCCCAGCAGATACGCAGTATTTT. Translation gives CAWSVRPADTQYF.